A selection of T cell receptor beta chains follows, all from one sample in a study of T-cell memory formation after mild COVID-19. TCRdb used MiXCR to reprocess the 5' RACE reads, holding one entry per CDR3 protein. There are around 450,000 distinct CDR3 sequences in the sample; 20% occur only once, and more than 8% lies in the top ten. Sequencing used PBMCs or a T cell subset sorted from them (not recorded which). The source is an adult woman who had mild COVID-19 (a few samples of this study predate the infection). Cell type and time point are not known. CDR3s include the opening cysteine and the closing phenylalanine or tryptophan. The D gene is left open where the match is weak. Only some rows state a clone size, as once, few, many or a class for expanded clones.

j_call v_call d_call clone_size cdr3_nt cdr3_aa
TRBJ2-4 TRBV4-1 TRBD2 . TGCGCCAGCAGCCCCCCGGCAGCGGGGGGGTACCTAGCCAAAAACATTCAGTACTTC CASSPPAAGGYLAKNIQYF
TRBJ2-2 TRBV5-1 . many TGCGCCAGCAGCCTCCCAGGAACCACCGGGGAGCTGTTTTTT CASSLPGTTGELFF
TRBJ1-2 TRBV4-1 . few TGCGCCAGCAGCCAATCCGGAATTGTCAACTATGGCTACACCTTC CASSQSGIVNYGYTF
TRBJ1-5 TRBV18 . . TGTGCCAGCTCACCAAGGGGGGATCAGCCCCAGCATTTT CASSPRGDQPQHF
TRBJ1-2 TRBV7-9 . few TGTGCCAGCAGCTTAAGTTGGCGAATTAACTATGGCTACACCTTC CASSLSWRINYGYTF
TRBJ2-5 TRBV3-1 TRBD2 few TGTGCCAGCAGCCAAGCCGGGAGGGCTCTGGAGACCCAGTACTTC CASSQAGRALETQYF
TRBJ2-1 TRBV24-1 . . TGTGCCACCAGTACAGGAACGGTCACTCAGTTCTTC CATSTGTVTQFF
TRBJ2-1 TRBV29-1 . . TGCAGCGCCGGCATCGGAGACAATGAGCAGTTCTTC CSAGIGDNEQFF
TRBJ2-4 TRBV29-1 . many TGCAGCGTTGTAGGCTCGTCCAAAAACATTCAGTACTTC CSVVGSSKNIQYF
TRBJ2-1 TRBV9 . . TGTGCCAGCAGCGTCCAGGGACTGGAGGGCGAGCAGTTCTTC CASSVQGLEGEQFF
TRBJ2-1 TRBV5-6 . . TGTGCCAGCACCCAACCAGGGCGCTGGAATGAGCAGTTCTTC CASTQPGRWNEQFF
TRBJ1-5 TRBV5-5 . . TGTGCCAGCACCTCTGAAGCCCTTAGCAATCAGCCCCAGCATTTT CASTSEALSNQPQHF
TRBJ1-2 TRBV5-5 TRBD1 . TGTGCCAGCAGCTTGGTGGTAGGGGGCTACTATGGCTACACCTTC CASSLVVGGYYGYTF
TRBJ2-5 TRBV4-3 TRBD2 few TGCGCCAGCAGCCAAGTCGCGGGGGGAAATCAAGAGACCCAGTACTTC CASSQVAGGNQETQYF
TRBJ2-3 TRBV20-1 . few TGCAGTGCTAGAGGATCCCCCGGTGATACGCAGTATTTT CSARGSPGDTQYF
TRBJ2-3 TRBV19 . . TGTGCCAGCGCAGAACTAGCCACAGATACGCAGTATTTT CASAELATDTQYF
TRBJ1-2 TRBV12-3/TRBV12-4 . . TGTGCCAGCAGTTTAAGAGGGGTACGCTATGGCTACACCTTC CASSLRGVRYGYTF
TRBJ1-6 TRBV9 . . TGTGCCAGCAGCTCAGGGGCTGAGAGCTCCTATAATTCACCCCTCCACTTT CASSSGAESSYNSPLHF
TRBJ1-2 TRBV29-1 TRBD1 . TGCAGCGTTCCGGGACAGTCAAACTATGGCTACACCTTC CSVPGQSNYGYTF
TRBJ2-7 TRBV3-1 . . TGTGCCAGCAGCCAAGGGTTGGACCCAGTACCCTACGAGCAGTACTTC CASSQGLDPVPYEQYF
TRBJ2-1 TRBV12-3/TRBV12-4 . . TGTGCCAGCAGTCCTAAGAGACTAGGTCAGGGCAATGAGCAGTTCTTC CASSPKRLGQGNEQFF
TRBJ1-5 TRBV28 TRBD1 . TGTGCCAGCAGTTTACCCCACAGGGGCGGCAATCAGCCCCAGCATTTT CASSLPHRGGNQPQHF
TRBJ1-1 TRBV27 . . TGTGCCAGCAGGTCCGGGGACACCCGGAGCACTGAAGCTTTCTTT CASRSGDTRSTEAFF
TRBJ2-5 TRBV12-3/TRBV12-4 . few TGTGCCAGCACCCCGTCGTCGGAGACCCAGTACTTC CASTPSSETQYF
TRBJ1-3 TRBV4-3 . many TGCGCCAGCAGCCAAGTGCCCCCGTCGCGGTCAGACGTCTCTGGAAACACCATATATTTT CASSQVPPSRSDVSGNTIYF
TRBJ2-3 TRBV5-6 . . TGTGCCAGCAGCTTGGTCGTTAGAGATACGCAGTATTTT CASSLVVRDTQYF
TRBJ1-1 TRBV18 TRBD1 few TGTGCCAGCTCACCCCGGGACAGGGAATCTGAAGCTTTCTTT CASSPRDRESEAFF
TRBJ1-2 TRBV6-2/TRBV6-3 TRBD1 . TGTGCCAGCAGTCAATCCGGGACAGGGTACAACTATGGCTACACCTTC CASSQSGTGYNYGYTF
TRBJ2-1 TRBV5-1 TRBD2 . TGCGCCAGCAGCTTTAGACTAGCGGGGGGCCTTAATGAGCAGTTCTTC CASSFRLAGGLNEQFF
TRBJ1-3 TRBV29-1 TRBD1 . TGCAGCGTCAGGACAGGCGGAAACACCATATATTTT CSVRTGGNTIYF
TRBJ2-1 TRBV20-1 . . TGCAGTCCCCGTCTAGCTGGGTCCTACAATGAGCAGTTCTTC CSPRLAGSYNEQFF
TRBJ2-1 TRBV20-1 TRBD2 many TGCAGTGCTAGAGTGGGCGGGGGGTCCTACAATGAGCAGTTCTTC CSARVGGGSYNEQFF
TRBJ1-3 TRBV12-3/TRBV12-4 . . TGTGCCAGCAGTTTACCGGGGCTGAGGGGAAACACCATATATTTT CASSLPGLRGNTIYF
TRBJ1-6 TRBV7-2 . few TGTGCCAGCAGCCCGCGGAGGGCTGGTAATTCACCCCTCCACTTT CASSPRRAGNSPLHF
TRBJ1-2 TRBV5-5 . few TGTGCCAGCGCGACAGGTCCTAGGGGCTACACCTTC CASATGPRGYTF
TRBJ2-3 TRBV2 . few TGTGCCAGCAGGGTCCCGGGGGGCGGCACAGATACGCAGTATTTT CASRVPGGGTDTQYF
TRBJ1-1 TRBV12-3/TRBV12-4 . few TGTGCCAGCAGTCCTAGGGCCCATGGCACTGAAGCTTTCTTT CASSPRAHGTEAFF
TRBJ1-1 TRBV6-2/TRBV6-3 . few TGTGCCAGCAGTTACATCCAGAGCTCCATGAACACTGAAGCTTTCTTT CASSYIQSSMNTEAFF
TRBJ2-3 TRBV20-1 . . TGCAGTGCCAAAGGGACTTCCGTGTCAGATACGCAGTATTTT CSAKGTSVSDTQYF
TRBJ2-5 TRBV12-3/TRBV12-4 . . TGTGCCAGCGGCAGAGACCAAAAAGAGACCCAGTACTTC CASGRDQKETQYF
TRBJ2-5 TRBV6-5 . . TGTGCCAGCAGTTATGCTCCCCGGGGCAGACAAGAGACCCAGTACTTC CASSYAPRGRQETQYF
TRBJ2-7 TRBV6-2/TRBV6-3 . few TGTGCCAGCAGTTACTCTCACTCCTACGAGCAGTACTTC CASSYSHSYEQYF
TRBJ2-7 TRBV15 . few TGTGCCACCAGCAGAGATCGACAGATTACCTACGAGCAGTACTTC CATSRDRQITYEQYF
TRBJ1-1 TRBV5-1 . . TGCGCCAGCAGCTTGGTTTTGGGGGGAACTGAAGCTTTCTTT CASSLVLGGTEAFF
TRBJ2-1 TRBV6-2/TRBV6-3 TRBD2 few TGTGCCACGACCGGGACTAGCTTCTTCTCCTACAATGAGCAGTTCTTC CATTGTSFFSYNEQFF
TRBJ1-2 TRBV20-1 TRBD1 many TGCAGTGCTACCGGACAGGGGGCGTACTATGGCTACACCTTC CSATGQGAYYGYTF
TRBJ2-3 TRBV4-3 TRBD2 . TGCGCCAGCAGCCTAGAACGGACTAGCGGGAGTACAGATACGCAGTATTTT CASSLERTSGSTDTQYF
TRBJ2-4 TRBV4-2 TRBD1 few TGTGCCAGCAGCTTTGAACAGGGGGCGAGAAACATTCAGTACTTC CASSFEQGARNIQYF
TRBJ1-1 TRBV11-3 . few TGTGCCAGCAGCTCCCCGATTGACACTGAAGCTTTCTTT CASSSPIDTEAFF
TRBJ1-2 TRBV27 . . TGTGCCAGCAGTCTGGGTAAACAGGATCTGGGGGGCTACACCTTC CASSLGKQDLGGYTF
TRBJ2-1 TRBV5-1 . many TGCGCCAGCAGCTTGATCGATCCCATCAATGAGCAGTTCTTC CASSLIDPINEQFF
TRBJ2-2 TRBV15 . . TGTGCCACCAGCATATCCTTGTCCGGAACCGGGGAGCTGTTTTTT CATSISLSGTGELFF
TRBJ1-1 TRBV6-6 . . TGTGCCAGCAGTTACGGGCAGATGAACACTGAAGCTTTCTTT CASSYGQMNTEAFF
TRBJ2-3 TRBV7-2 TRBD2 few TGTGCCAGCAGCTTCGCCCTAGCGGTACCTAGCACAGATACGCAGTATTTT CASSFALAVPSTDTQYF
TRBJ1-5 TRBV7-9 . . TGTGCCAGCAGCTTAGGGGGCCCATGGCCCCAGCATTTT CASSLGGPWPQHF